The 29 T cell receptor beta chains below come from one sample, sequenced in a study of CD8+CD57+ T cells in acquired aplastic anemia (dated by TCRdb to the late 2010s). The patients picked for sequencing were ones in whom flow cytometry had shown an expansion of CD8+CD57+ cells. The listed sequencing device is Illumina HiSeq 2000. TCR beta VDJ combination and CDR3 sequence profiling used genomic DNA as the template. In-frame beta chains were kept once TCRdb had trimmed the public reads at Q25 with fastp and called clones with MiXCR. Records with the same CDR3 protein are collapsed into one entry carrying the most frequent genes and DNA. This sample comprises 270,000 or so distinct CDR3 sequences, 82% of them detected only once. 40% to 55% of the sample lies in the top ten. Input material: sorted CD4+, CD8+, or CD8+CD57+ T cells (not recorded which) from PBMCs. Every receptor here comes from a human donor with aplastic anemia.

Notes on this clonotype: No DNA is shown, since the ends of the CDR3 on it are uncertain; the CDR3 is the one TCRdb lists. The chain links TRBV7-8 to TRBJ1-1. The CDR3 has 14 residues if both end residues are counted. CDR1 and CDR2 (germline): SGHVS, FQNEAQ. CDR3 sequence reads: CASSVGAGTVKPFF.

To note about this clonotype: A junction end diverges from the germline sequence, so it may reflect a read error. V is TRBV7-3 and J is TRBJ2-4, with 11 bases fitting TRBD1. CDR3 length equals 16 residues. Germline V gene lookup returns CDR1 SGHTA and CDR2 FQGTGA. CDR3 DNA: TGTGCCACCAGCTCAGGCCGGACAGGGGGCGCGGACATTCAGTACTTC. Its translation is CATSSGRTGGADIQYF.

A word on this clonotype: Without the conserved terminal phenylalanine or tryptophan, this CDR3 likely stems from a read error. The limits of the CDR3 on the DNA are not certain, so only TCRdb's listed CDR3 is given. This rearrangement joins TRBV2 to TRBJ1-1; TRBD1, the table's D call, was not compared with the DNA. CDR1 is SNHLY and CDR2 is FYNNEI in the germline V gene. The CDR3 numbers 15 amino acids, ends counted. The CDR3: CASSFELTGNTEACL.

The V gene is TRBV12-1, the J gene TRBJ2-1; no DNA check was done on the table's D call, TRBD1. TRBV12-1 constitutes a pseudogene. CDR3 length equals 16 residues. CDR3 nucleotide sequence: TGTGCCAGCAGCTCTAATACACAGGGGGGGAGCGATGAGCAGTTCTTC. Protein: CASSSNTQGGSDEQFF.

This chain joins TRBV24-1 and TRBJ1-1; D not resolved. The CDR3 length is 12 residues. Trimming removed 5 bases at V and 2 bases at J, with 5 bases between. CDR1 and CDR2 (germline): KGHDR, SFDVKD. The CDR3 sequence: CATSASNTEAFF. For the CDR3, the DNA is TGTGCCACCAGTGCTAGTAACACTGAAGCTTTCTTT.

This chain links TRBV11-1 with TRBJ2-5, with D perhaps matching TRBD1 or TRBD2 (5 bases each). Trimming removed 0 bases at V and 3 bases at J, with 11 bases between. Germline V gene lookup returns CDR1 SGHAT and CDR2 FQDESV (reference sequence). The CDR3 has 15 residues. CDR3 protein: CASSLALGAKETQYF. The CDR3 DNA reads as TGTGCCAGCAGCTTAGCTCTCGGGGCAAAAGAGACCCAGTACTTC.

This chain uses TRBV11-3 with TRBJ2-3, with D unclear. CDR1 SGHNT and CDR2 YENEEA come from the germline V gene. V gave up 2 bases and J gave up 6 bases, with 12 bases separating them. The CDR3 has 14 amino acids. CDR3 residues: CASSLPYGADTQYF. CDR3 sequence (DNA): TGTGCCAGCAGCTTACCCTATGGAGCCGATACGCAGTATTTT.

Concerning this clonotype itself: Sequence at one end of the junction differs from germline and may be a read error. The CDR3 loop is CASSLAPTHTPHYF. Here the CDR3 DNA reads TGTGCCAGCAGCTTAGCCCCCACACACACGCCGCATTATTTT. V is TRBV7-9 and J is TRBJ2-3, with D uncertain. The CDR3 is made up of 14 amino acids. CDR1 and CDR2 (germline): SEHNR, FQNEAQ (reference sequence).

The V call is TRBV27, the J call TRBJ2-3, with D possibly being TRBD2 (6 bases). CDR1 and CDR2 (germline): MNHEY, SMNVEV (reference sequence). The CDR3 length is 14 residues. The ends were cut back, 0 bases at V and 6 bases at J, with 10 bases in the middle. Here the CDR3 DNA reads TGTGCCAGCAGTTTATCGGGGGGAGTGGATACGCAGTATTTT. Amino acids: CASSLSGGVDTQYF.

The chain recombines TRBV7-9 with TRBJ2-1; D is perhaps TRBD2 (6 bases). The CDR3 extends over 18 amino acids. CDR1 SEHNR and CDR2 FQNEAQ come from the germline V gene (reference sequence). V lost 3 bases and J 3 bases, leaving 21 bases between the germline ends. The CDR3 is CASSFTSPGDSRYNEQFF. CDR3 sequence (DNA): TGTGCCAGCAGCTTTACCAGCCCCGGGGACTCCCGCTACAATGAGCAGTTCTTC.

Remarks on this clonotype: The DNA is left out, because the CDR3 cannot be placed on it with certainty; the CDR3 is given as TCRdb lists it. The V gene is TRBV5-6, the J gene TRBJ2-2; TRBD2 was called by the table and not checked on the DNA. The CDR3 length is 23 residues, termini included. The germline V gene encodes CDR1 SGHDT and CDR2 YYEEEE. CDR3 sequence reads: CASSLYICSARDLRGGDTGELFF.

The chain carries TRBV9 and TRBJ1-5, with D tentatively TRBD1 (5 bases). Trimming shortened V by 3 bases and J by 7 bases, and 23 bases separated the two germline ends. Germline assignment: CDR1 SGDLS and CDR2 YYNGEE. This CDR3 spans 17 amino acids. DNA for the CDR3: TGTGCCAGCAGCGCCGGGACTAGCGGAATCGATACGCAGCCCCAGCATTTT. Encoded protein: CASSAGTSGIDTQPQHF.

A note on this clonotype: Since a much larger clone is just one base distant, this may be a read error. This chain joins TRBV7-9 and TRBJ2-7, with 9 bases lining up with TRBD2. The V and J ends lost 3 bases and 11 bases, in that order; junction bases with no gene match: 14. The CDR3 has 15 amino acids. The germline V gene encodes CDR1 SEHNR and CDR2 FQNEAQ (reference sequence). DNA of the CDR3: TGTGCCAGCAGCTTTCAAAGAAGCGGGGGGTGCGATGAGTACTTC. The encoded protein is CASSFQRSGGCDEYF.

This clonotype was detected a few times. The gene calls are TRBV11-3 and TRBJ2-1, with 10 bases fitting TRBD1. V dropped 3 bases and J dropped 8; count of bases not matched to a gene: 10. CDR3 length: 16 amino acids. Germline values: CDR1 SGHNT, CDR2 YENEEA. CDR3 sequence reads: CASSFHRTGGSDEQFF. The CDR3 DNA is TGTGCCAGCAGCTTTCATCGGACAGGGGGGAGCGATGAGCAGTTCTTC.

The chain is built from TRBV11-3 and TRBJ1-5; D is perhaps TRBD1 (5 bases). The CDR3 is 15 amino acids. Germline CDR1 SGHNT, CDR2 YENEEA. V was cut by 0 bases and J by 7 bases, with 13 bases left in between. CDR3 in DNA: TGTGCCAGCAGCTTAGATCTGACAGCGTCGCAGCCCCAGCATTTT. It translates to CASSLDLTASQPQHF.

J is TRBJ2-7 and V is TRBV15, with D perhaps matching TRBD2 (5 bases). With 5 bases removed from V and 9 bases from J, the gap between germline ends came to 20 bases. Germline values: CDR1 LNHNV, CDR2 YYDKDF (reference sequence). The CDR3 is made up of 14 amino acids. The CDR3 region is CATSGGSEPDTQYF. The CDR3 bases are TGTGCCACCAGCGGAGGCAGCGAGCCAGACACGCAGTACTTC.

About this clonotype: The junction differs from germline at one of its ends, possibly a read error. The chain is built from TRBV2 and TRBJ2-3, with D possibly TRBD2 on 5 matching bases. The length of the CDR3 is 13 residues. Germline loops: CDR1 SNHLY, CDR2 FYNNEI. The chain's CDR3 is CTSLDGGPDTQYF. The CDR3 region has the DNA TGTACCAGCTTAGACGGAGGCCCCGATACGCAGTATTTT.

This chain connects TRBV7-8 to TRBJ1-2; perhaps TRBD1 as D (5 bases). The CDR3 is 16 amino acids. V lost 0 bases to trimming and J lost 5 bases, with 16 bases between them. Germline assignment: CDR1 SGHVS and CDR2 FQNEAQ. CDR3 nucleotides: TGTGCCAGCAGCTTAGCGGGAGGTCCCGACAGTTATGGCTACACCTTC. Residues: CASSLAGGPDSYGYTF.

On this clonotype itself: Here the CDR3 omits its conserved ending phenylalanine or tryptophan, so a read error is the likely source. The V gene is TRBV19, the J gene TRBJ2-1, with 7 bases fitting TRBD1. The length of the CDR3 is 15 residues. CDR1 LNHDA and CDR2 SQIVND come from the germline V gene (reference sequence). Trimming took 5 bases from V and 9 from J; bases not matched to a gene: 13. In nucleotides, the CDR3 is TGTGCCAGTAGTGGGACAGTGACTTCTTCCACTGAGCAGTTCTCC. Translation: CASSGTVTSSTEQFS.

This chain connects TRBV2 to TRBJ2-7, with D perhaps TRBD1 or TRBD2 (6 bases each). CDR1 is SNHLY, CDR2 FYNNEI, per germline. The length of the CDR3 is 13 residues. The CDR3 coding sequence is TGTGCCAGCAGCGTAGGGGGGCACCAGGAGCAGTTCGTC. Encoded protein: CASSVGGHQEQFV.

The V gene is TRBV9, the J gene TRBJ2-3; TRBD2 might be the D (6 bases). The CDR3 is 17 residues long. Trimming took 0 bases from V and 7 from J, leaving 21 bases between them. Germline values: CDR1 SGDLS, CDR2 YYNGEE. The CDR3, as DNA: TGTGCCAGCAGCGTAGAGGACTATCCCCTGATGAACAATACGCAGTATTTT. Its protein product is CASSVEDYPLMNNTQYF.

Notes on this clonotype: One end of the junction varies from germline; a read error may be responsible. The chain recombines TRBV7-6 with TRBJ2-5; D tentatively fits TRBD1 or TRBD2 (5 bases each). The CDR3 sequence is 14 residues long. The V gene's germline CDR1 is SGHVS and CDR2 FNYEAQ. DNA for the CDR3: TGTGCCACCACCATAGGCAGCGACCCCTCGGGGCAGAACTTC. The encoded protein is CATTIGSDPSGQNF.

The chain uses TRBV7-8 and TRBJ1-1; the D gene is possibly TRBD1 (6 bases). Germline V gives CDR1 SGHVS, CDR2 FQNEAQ. The CDR3 extends over 15 amino acids. V lost 1 base and J lost 13, with 22 bases in between. CDR3 bases: TGTGCCAGCAGCTTAGAGGGGGGACGGAATACGGAGTATTTCTTT. Translated: CASSLEGGRNTEYFF. The variable domain in full, with the rest retrieved from reference TRBV7-8 and TRBJ1-1, is GAGVSQSPRYKVAKRGQDVALRCDPISGHVSLFWYQQALGQGPEFLTYFQNEAQLDKSGLPSDRFFAERPEGSVSTLKIQRTQQEDSAVYLCASSLEGGRNTEYFFGQGTRLTVV.

Notes on this clonotype: At one end, the junction sequence differs from germline, possibly due to a read error. The chain is built from TRBV19 and TRBJ2-7; tentatively, D is TRBD2 (6 bases). The J call may be in error: the DNA end matches TRBJ2-1 better. The CDR3 extends over 15 amino acids. Germline assignment: CDR1 LNHDA and CDR2 SQIVND (reference sequence). The CDR3 DNA reads TGTGCCAGTAGTATAGCTAGCGTGACCTACTATGAGCAGTTCTTC. Its protein product is CASSIASVTYYEQFF.

In the case of this clonotype: One end of the junction fails to match germline, which may point to a read error. The chain joins TRBV10-3 to TRBJ2-3; D is possibly TRBD1 or TRBD2 (5 bases each). CDR1 is ENHRY, CDR2 SYGVKD, per germline. The CDR3 is 13 residues long. CDR3 sequence: CAIGDEVNAEQFF. CDR3 in DNA: TGTGCCATCGGGGACGAGGTGAACGCTGAGCAGTTCTTT.

Concerning this clonotype: An end of the junction does not agree with germline; a read error may underlie this. V is TRBV7-3 and J is TRBJ1-1; 9 bases line up with TRBD1. CDR3 size: 14 residues. Germline V gives CDR1 SGHTA, CDR2 FQGTGA. This chain's CDR3 is CASSSGQGGAEAFF. The CDR3 DNA reads TGTGCCAGCAGCTCGGGACAGGGAGGCGCTGAAGCCTTCTTT.

Comments on this clonotype: Germline is not matched at one junction end, which may reflect a read error. The chain joins TRBV9 to TRBJ2-1; D might be TRBD2 (6 bases). Per germline, CDR1 SGDLS and CDR2 YYNGEE. This CDR3 region has 15 residues. The CDR3 sequence is CASSGTGTSSNGQFF. Here the CDR3 DNA reads TGTGCCAGCAGCGGGACGGGGACTTCTTCCAATGGGCAGTTCTTC.

The V and J genes are TRBV12-3 or TRBV12-4 and TRBJ1-2; the match to TRBD1 covers 8 bases. The CDR3 consists of 14 residues. The ends lost 6 bases at V and 6 bases at J; junction bases unmatched: 9. The CDR3 loop reads CASRRTTGGDGYTF. In DNA, the CDR3 is TGTGCCAGCAGGCGTACAACAGGGGGTGATGGCTACACCTTC.

The rearrangement joins TRBV19 to TRBJ1-1, with 7 positions matching TRBD1. The CDR3 has 15 amino acids. The germline CDR1 and CDR2 sequences are LNHDA and SQIVND (reference sequence). The junction had 2 bases not matched to a gene; V was cut back by 1 base and J by 0 bases. As DNA, the CDR3 is TGTGCCAGTAGTATAGCGACAGGGTTGAACACTGAAGCTTTCTTT. Protein product: CASSIATGLNTEAFF.